One TCR beta chain is described in this entry. Its antigen remains unidentified. This may arise from a read error, as a much more abundant clone is one base away. RNA transcripts served as the template for amplifying TCR beta CDR3 regions. The HTBI primer set served for first-round RT-PCR of the TCR CDR3. TCRdb independently ran MiXCR on the multiplex PCR reads; one entry per CDR3 protein. The data show some 320,000 distinct CDR3 sequences, with roughly 13% seen just once and 30% to 35% held by the top ten. These data originate in a study of T cells in Graves' hyperthyroidism and ophthalmopathy. Points from the study as a whole: A 13 V-J signature model discriminated ophthalmopathy versus stable hyperthyroidism.

Germline CDR1 ENHRY, CDR2 SYGVKD. This CDR3 spans 14 amino acids. Pregnant or lactating patients were excluded, as were those with uncontrolled infection or other autoimmune disease. Diagnosis relied on clinical symptoms, serum thyroxine and TRAb, thyroid ultrasound and orbital computed tomography. The PBMCs studied were ones that came from 10 ml fresh peripheral blood. The gene calls are TRBV10-3 and TRBJ1-1, with D possibly matching TRBD1 (5 bases). The sample was blood. This TCR was sampled from a woman aged 35 to 49 with Graves' ophthalmopathy. CDR3 coding DNA: TGTGCCATCAATACAGGACCATTCGACACTGGAGCTTTCTTT. Translating gives CAINTGPFDTGAFF.